This TCR beta chain stems from a study of response to subunit inactivated influenza vaccine. Overall study results and limits: Each seasonal influenza vaccination, the authors suggested, recruits few new T cells.

This CDR3 region has 15 residues. From germline, CDR1 is ENHRY and CDR2 SYGVKD. V shed 2 bases, J shed 3 bases, and the junction held 7 bases outside the gene matches. Each CDR3 protein gets one entry after TCRdb re-called the RT-PCR reads with MiXCR. The repertoire holds over 400,000 distinct CDR3 sequences, with approximately 13% as singletons. This clonotype occurred a few times. What it binds is not known. The genes are TRBV10-3 and TRBJ2-7; TRBD1 matches at 7 bases. This sequence was found in a man aged 50-59 years who received an inactivated influenza vaccine. This specimen was PBMCs from blood, taken 40 to 50 days after vaccination. The CDR3 sequence is CAISEGGQRHYEQYF. The CDR3 DNA sequence: TGTGCCATCAGTGAGGGGGGACAGCGCCACTACGAGCAGTACTTC.